This TCR beta chain was captured by sequencing in a study of blood T cell repertoires in COVID-19. Across the study: From the United States, Italy and Spain came samples of acute and convalescent COVID-19.

Original handling: From reference gene primer amplification, estimates of nucleated cell counts were derived. Repertoires were generated with immunoSEQ multiplex PCR, while TCRdb's copy carries only in-frame clones and drops some. D and trimming were read from the DNA, whereas the V and J calls and clone size are those reported in that table. Of around 190,000 clones listed, roughly 84% are singletons. Germline V CDR1 and CDR2: LNHDA, SQIVND (reference sequence). Trimming left V 9 bases short and J 2 bases short, with 20 bases between. The CDR3 length is 16 residues. The cohort comprised adults aged about 18 to 100 years residing in approximately 25 US areas. Clinical history reported by participants formed the basis on which cohorts were assigned.

V usage is TRBV19 and J usage is TRBJ1-5, with D unresolved. This receptor was identified in a woman in her twenties or thirties who had been exposed to COVID-19. The source material was PBMCs or T cells enriched from blood (not recorded which). The CDR3 region is CASNIRVPAGNQPQHF. In DNA form, the CDR3 reads TGTGCCAGCAATATCCGTGTTCCGGCGGGCAATCAGCCCCAGCATTTT.